This T cell receptor (beta chain) is drawn from a study of cytomegalovirus exposure and HLA in healthy donors. Primers: 60 Vbeta forward and 13 Jbeta reverse. Libraries were prepared by immunoSEQ multiplex PCR; TCRdb keeps only in-frame clonotypes and omits some of them. The sample has 200,000 or so clones, about 77% seen once. The germline V and J ends were trimmed by 2 bases and 9 bases, with 11 bases remaining between them. The CDR3 runs to 13 residues. Germline V gene sequence: CDR1 SGHNT, CDR2 YENEEA. The sequence derives from a woman in her 30s in good health and CMV-seropositive. This chain connects TRBV11-3 to TRBJ2-1; D gene ambiguous. Sequencing was done on a sample of PBMCs. In DNA, the CDR3 is TGTGCCAGCAGCTTACAAGACAACAGTGAGCAGTTCTTC. Residues: CASSLQDNSEQFF.